The 3 T cell receptor beta chains below all came from one sample that was sequenced in a study of cytotoxic CD8 clonotypes in ibrutinib-treated CLL. Here immunoSEQ multiplex PCR was the method, and the copy in TCRdb shows in-frame clones only, minus some. The repertoire holds 130,000 to 150,000 clones, with roughly three quarters as singletons. This specimen consisted of PBMCs, obtained after 12 months of ibrutinib treatment. Source of these receptors: a human donor with chronic lymphocytic leukemia.

This rearrangement joins TRBV5-1 to TRBJ1-3; 9 nucleotides agree with TRBD1. Trimming removed 5 bases from V and 0 bases from J; junction bases left unmatched: 6. From germline, CDR1 is SGHRS and CDR2 YFSETQ. The CDR3 runs to 16 residues. The CDR3 DNA reads as TGCGCCAGCAGTCCACAGGGGGCGGCCTCTGGAAACACCATATATTTT. Translated: CASSPQGAASGNTIYF.

The V and J genes are TRBV6-5 and TRBJ2-5, with D unclear. With 4 bases removed from V and 3 bases from J, the gap between germline ends came to 9 bases. This CDR3 contains 13 residues. CDR1 MNHEY and CDR2 SVGAGI come from the germline V gene. DNA for the CDR3: TGTGCCAGCAGTTCCACGGGCGAAGAGACCCAGTACTTC. Protein: CASSSTGEETQYF.

This chain connects TRBV13 to TRBJ1-3; 8 bases align to TRBD1. CDR1 and CDR2 (germline): PRHDT, FYEKMQ (reference sequence). There are 17 residues in the CDR3. V was clipped by 2 bases and J by 0 bases; unmatched bases: 6. For the CDR3, the DNA is TGTGCCAGCAGCTTACGGACAGGGAAAATCTCTGGAAACACCATATATTTT. Residues: CASSLRTGKISGNTIYF.